Below are 7 T cell receptor beta chains sequenced from a single sample in a study of blood T cell repertoires in COVID-19. The data were produced by immunoSEQ multiplex PCR, yet TCRdb's version contains in-frame clones alone and is incomplete. The data contain fewer than 95,000 clones, 75% to 95% of them singletons. Sequences were obtained from peripheral blood. The source is an elderly woman with acute or convalescent COVID-19.

Only one count was recorded for this clone. The V and J genes are TRBV11-2 and TRBJ1-4; 8 nucleotides agree with TRBD1. CDR3 length: 15 amino acids. Germline CDR1 SGHAT, CDR2 FQNNGV. After removal of 3 bases from V and 4 bases from J, the junction contained 4 bases not matched to a gene. The CDR3 region has the DNA TGTGCCAGCAGCTTTACCACAGGGGGTAATGAAAAACTGTTTTTT. The encoded protein is CASSFTTGGNEKLFF.

The V call is TRBV9, the J call TRBJ2-3; 14 bases fit TRBD2. The germline V gene encodes CDR1 SGDLS and CDR2 YYNGEE. CDR3 length: 18 amino acids. V was pared by 3 bases and J by 1 base, with 7 bases of the junction left unmatched. The CDR3 coding sequence is TGTGCCAGCAGCGCCGGGGGACTAGCGGGAGCCGGCACAGATACGCAGTATTTT. Residues: CASSAGGLAGAGTDTQYF.

The CDR3 coding sequence is TGTGCCAGCAGTGAAAGTCTAGGCTATGGCTACACCTTC. Its translation is CASSESLGYGYTF. The rearrangement links TRBV6-1 to TRBJ1-2; D unclear. The germline CDR1 and CDR2 sequences are MNHNS and SASEGT. This CDR3 comprises 13 residues. V lost 2 bases and J 4 bases, leaving 8 bases between the germline ends.

CDR3 sequence reads: CASTIGLDNQPQHF. The CDR3 region has the DNA TGTGCCAGCACCATAGGACTGGACAATCAGCCCCAGCATTTT. The chain couples TRBV28 to TRBJ1-5, with D unresolved. Trimming took 7 bases from V and 3 from J, leaving 13 bases between them. CDR1 MDHEN and CDR2 SYDVKM come from the germline V gene. There are 14 residues in the CDR3.

The chain carries TRBV5-1 and TRBJ2-5, with D possibly being TRBD1 (5 bases). Trimming pared 0 bases from V and 2 bases from J, leaving 5 bases between. The V gene's germline CDR1 is SGHRS and CDR2 YFSETQ. The CDR3 extends over 13 amino acids. The chain's CDR3 is CASSLGTQETQYF. Written as DNA, the CDR3 is TGCGCCAGCAGCTTGGGGACACAAGAGACCCAGTACTTC.

The chain recombines TRBV19 with TRBJ2-3; 8 nucleotides align to TRBD2. Trimming took 4 bases from V and 8 from J; bases not matched to a gene: 14. CDR1 is LNHDA, CDR2 SQIVND, per germline (reference sequence). The CDR3 sequence is 16 residues long. DNA for the CDR3: TGTGCCAGTAGTAGCCGTGGAGCGGGGGTGGGTGTTACGCAGTATTTT. Translated, it gives CASSSRGAGVGVTQYF.

This clone has a single count. The J gene is TRBJ2-5, the V gene TRBV28, with D tentatively TRBD2 (5 bases). V lost 5 bases, J lost 7 bases, and 17 bases lay in between. This CDR3 is built from 14 residues. Germline CDR1 is MDHEN and CDR2 is SYDVKM. This chain's CDR3 is CASSQTTLPGTQYF. The CDR3, as DNA: TGTGCCAGCAGTCAGACTACCCTCCCAGGGACCCAGTACTTC.